This record covers a single T cell receptor (beta chain). The source of the sample is a study of cytomegalovirus exposure and HLA in healthy donors. CDR1 and CDR2 from the germline V gene are SQVTM and ANQGSEA. Between the trimmed V and J ends, which lost 7 bases and 4 bases, there was a span of 18 bases. CDR3 size: 14 residues. Use of 60 Vbeta and 13 Jbeta primers characterized the PCR. The assay was immunoSEQ multiplex PCR, and TCRdb's table has in-frame clones only and misses some. Counted here are some 200,000 clones, just under 80% occurring once; the ten biggest clones make up approximately 2.6%.

This clonotype was obtained from a female donor in good health and CMV-seronegative. The J gene is TRBJ2-3, the V gene TRBV29-1, with D uncertain. The sequencing sample was made of PBMCs. The CDR3 loop reads CSATLMVNADTQYF. CDR3 DNA: TGCAGCGCCACGCTAATGGTGAATGCAGATACGCAGTATTTT.